The subject of this entry is one TCR beta chain. Everyone who took part was about 18 to 90 years old, and they came from about 25 US areas. The sample belongs to a study of blood T cell repertoires in COVID-19. Whole-study context: Cohort 3 recovered donors had two negative PCRs, clearance, or symptom resolution. The analysed material was cDNA or gDNA that came from T cells, B-cell-depleted T cells, or PBMCs.

The trim removed 2 bases at V and 5 bases at J, leaving 7 bases unmatched. Germline CDR1 reads LGHDT; CDR2 reads YNNKEL (reference sequence). The CDR3 extends over 15 amino acids. As handled by the study authors: Estimation of nucleated cell counts relied on the amplification of reference gene primers. Using immunoSEQ multiplex PCR, the repertoire was profiled, and TCRdb retains in-frame clones only, with some absent. V and J calls and clone size are copied from that table; D and trimming were computed from the DNA. The sample lists over 250,000 clones, more than 75% occurring once. The sequence was obtained from a woman in her sixties in a cohort exposed to, infected with or recovered from COVID-19 (not recorded which). Input material: PBMCs or T cells enriched from blood (not recorded which). The rearrangement joins TRBV3-1 (or the pseudogene TRBV3-2) to TRBJ2-5; TRBD1 matches 8 bases. The CDR3 protein is CASSQRTGPGETQYF. CDR3 DNA sequence: TGTGCCAGCAGCCAAAGGACAGGGCCGGGGGAGACCCAGTACTTC.